A selection of T cell receptor beta chains follows, all from one sample in a study of T cell changes during pregnancy in multiple sclerosis. Clones were read by immunoSEQ multiplex PCR, and TCRdb kept only the in-frame ones, dropping some. This table holds some 71,000 clones, about 90% found once. Sequences were derived from peripheral blood, sampled after pregnancy. These TCRs come from a female donor with multiple sclerosis, enrolled in a pregnancy study. Each CDR3 is given with its conserved first and last residue. Each record gives: D gene, clone size, J gene, V gene, CDR3 DNA, CDR3 protein. D genes are given only for firm matches. Rows give clone size only sometimes, using once, few, many, or a class for an expanded clone.

-,-,TRBJ2-3,TRBV6-5,TGTGCCAGCAGTTTAGTACAGGGAACAGATACGCAGTATTTT,CASSLVQGTDTQYF
TRBD2,-,TRBJ2-5,TRBV30,TGTGCCTGGAGTGTACGGGGGGGTCCCATGGTGATGGAGACCCAGTACTTC,CAWSVRGGPMVMETQYF
-,-,TRBJ2-1,TRBV27,TGTGCCAGCAGGCTACAGGGAGCGGACTACAATGAGCAGTTCTTC,CASRLQGADYNEQFF
-,-,TRBJ1-5,TRBV25-1,TGTGCCAGCAGCGGAGGGTTGGGTCAGCCCCAGCATTTT,CASSGGLGQPQHF
TRBD1,-,TRBJ2-3,TRBV7-9,TGTGCCAGCAGCTTAGCGCATGACAGGGGGTTGGTGACAGATACGCAGTATTTT,CASSLAHDRGLVTDTQYF
-,-,TRBJ2-7,TRBV6-1,TGTGCCAGCAGTGGTCAGTCGGGGAGCTCCTACGAGCAGTACTTC,CASSGQSGSSYEQYF
TRBD1,-,TRBJ2-2,TRBV7-9,TGTGCCAGCACCGCGATGGGACAGGCTTCGAACACCGGGGAGCTGTTTTTT,CASTAMGQASNTGELFF
TRBD1,-,TRBJ1-3,TRBV12-5,TGTGCTAGTGGTCCGGGGACAGGTGGAAACACCATATATTTT,CASGPGTGGNTIYF
TRBD1,-,TRBJ2-4,TRBV7-2,TGTGCCAGCAGCAATACCGGGACAGAAAACATTCAGTACTTC,CASSNTGTENIQYF
-,-,TRBJ1-1,TRBV2,TGTGCGGGCGCTCCAACCCAGGTGGCGAACACTGAAGCTTTCTTT,CAGAPTQVANTEAFF
-,once,TRBJ1-1,TRBV29-1,TGCAGCGTTGTCCCGGACGGACACCTAGTTGGAGCTTTCTTT,CSVVPDGHLVGAFF
TRBD2,-,TRBJ2-1,TRBV18,TGTGCCAGCTCACCACGGCGGGAGGGCCACAATGAGCAGTTCTTC,CASSPRREGHNEQFF
TRBD1,-,TRBJ2-7,TRBV19,TGTGCCAGTAGTGCGGGACAGGGAAACTACGAGCAGTACTTC,CASSAGQGNYEQYF
TRBD2,-,TRBJ2-1,TRBV18,TGTGCCAGCTCCCTTAGCGGGAGGCAGTACAATGAGCAGTTCTTC,CASSLSGRQYNEQFF
-,-,TRBJ1-2,TRBV6-1,TGTGCCAGCAGTGACCCGCGGGGGGCCTACACCTTC,CASSDPRGAYTF
-,-,TRBJ1-1,TRBV19,TGTGCCAGTATGTGGGGTAGGGGGAACACTGAAGCTTTCTTT,CASMWGRGNTEAFF